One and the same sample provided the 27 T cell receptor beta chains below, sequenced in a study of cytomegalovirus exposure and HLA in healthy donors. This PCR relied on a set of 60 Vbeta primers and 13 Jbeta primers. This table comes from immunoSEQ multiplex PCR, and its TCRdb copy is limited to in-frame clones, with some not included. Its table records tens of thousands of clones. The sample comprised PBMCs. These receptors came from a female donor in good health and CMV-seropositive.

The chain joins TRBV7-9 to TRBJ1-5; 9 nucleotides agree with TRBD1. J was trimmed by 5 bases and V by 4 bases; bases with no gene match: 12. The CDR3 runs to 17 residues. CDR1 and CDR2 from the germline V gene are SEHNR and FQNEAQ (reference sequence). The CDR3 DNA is TGTGCCAGCAGCTATAGCCCGGGGACAGGGCGGTATCAGCCCCAGCATTTT. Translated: CASSYSPGTGRYQPQHF.

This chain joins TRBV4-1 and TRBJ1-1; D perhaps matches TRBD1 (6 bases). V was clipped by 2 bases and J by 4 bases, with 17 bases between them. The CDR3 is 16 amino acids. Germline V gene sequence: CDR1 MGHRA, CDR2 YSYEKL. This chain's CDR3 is CASSQRFTGFATEAFF. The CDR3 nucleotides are TGCGCCAGCAGCCAAAGATTCACAGGGTTCGCCACTGAAGCTTTCTTT.

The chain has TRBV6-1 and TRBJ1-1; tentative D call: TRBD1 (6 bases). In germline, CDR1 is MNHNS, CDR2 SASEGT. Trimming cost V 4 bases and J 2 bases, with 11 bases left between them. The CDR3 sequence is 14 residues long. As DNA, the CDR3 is TGTGCCAGCAGTGGGACAGTCCGAAACACTGAAGCTTTCTTT. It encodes CASSGTVRNTEAFF.

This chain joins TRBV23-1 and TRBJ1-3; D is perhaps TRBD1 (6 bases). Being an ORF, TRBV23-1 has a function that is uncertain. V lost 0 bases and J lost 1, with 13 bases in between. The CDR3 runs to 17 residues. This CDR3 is CASSQSPGQLSGNTIYF. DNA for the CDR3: TGCGCCAGCAGTCAATCGCCCGGACAGTTGTCTGGAAACACCATATATTTT.

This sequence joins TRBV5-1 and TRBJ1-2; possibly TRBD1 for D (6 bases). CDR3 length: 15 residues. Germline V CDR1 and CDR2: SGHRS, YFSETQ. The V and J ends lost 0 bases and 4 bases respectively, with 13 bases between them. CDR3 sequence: CASSLAQGGLYGYTF. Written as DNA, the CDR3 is TGCGCCAGCAGCTTGGCACAGGGAGGGCTCTATGGCTACACCTTC.

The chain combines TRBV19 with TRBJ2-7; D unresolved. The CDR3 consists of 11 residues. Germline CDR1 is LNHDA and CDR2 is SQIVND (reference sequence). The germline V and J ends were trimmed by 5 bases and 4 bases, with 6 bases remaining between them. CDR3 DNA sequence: TGTGCCAGTAGTTCCCCATACGAGCAGTACTTC. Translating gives CASSSPYEQYF.

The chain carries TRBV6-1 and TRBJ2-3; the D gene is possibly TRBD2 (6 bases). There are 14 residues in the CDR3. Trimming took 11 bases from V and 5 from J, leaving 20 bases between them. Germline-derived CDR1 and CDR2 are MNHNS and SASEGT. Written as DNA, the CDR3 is TGTGCCTCGACCGGGGGATTTATAGGAGATACGCAGTATTTT. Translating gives CASTGGFIGDTQYF.

CDR3 region: CASSVDQGVSYEQYF. CDR3 in DNA: TGTGCCAGCAGCGTAGACCAGGGGGTCTCCTACGAGCAGTACTTC. The rearrangement joins TRBV9 to TRBJ2-7, with TRBD1 matching 7 bases. Germline-derived CDR1 and CDR2 are SGDLS and YYNGEE. This CDR3 is 15 amino acids long. Germline trimming cut 0 bases from V and 0 bases from J; bases unmatched to any gene: 3.

The CDR3 is CATTGGAYNSPLHF. The CDR3 coding sequence is TGTGCCACGACCGGGGGGGCGTATAATTCACCCCTCCACTTT. The chain links TRBV7-9 to TRBJ1-6; tentative D call: TRBD1 (6 bases). V lost 10 bases, J lost 4 bases, and 14 bases lay in between. This CDR3 comprises 14 residues. In germline, CDR1 is SEHNR, CDR2 FQNEAQ (reference sequence). The full variable domain, rest sourced from reference TRBV7-9 and TRBJ1-6, is DTGVSQNPRHKITKRGQNVTFRCDPISEHNRLYWYRQTLGQGPEFLTYFQNEAQLEKSRLLSDRFSAERPKGSFSTLEIQRTEQGDSAMYLCATTGGAYNSPLHFGNGTRLTVT.

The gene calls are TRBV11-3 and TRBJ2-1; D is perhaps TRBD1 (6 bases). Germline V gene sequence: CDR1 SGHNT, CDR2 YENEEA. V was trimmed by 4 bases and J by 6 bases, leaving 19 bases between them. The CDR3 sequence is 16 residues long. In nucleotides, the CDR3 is TGTGCCAGCAGCTCATACCAACAGGGATCGGGCAATGAGCAGTTCTTC. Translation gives CASSSYQQGSGNEQFF.

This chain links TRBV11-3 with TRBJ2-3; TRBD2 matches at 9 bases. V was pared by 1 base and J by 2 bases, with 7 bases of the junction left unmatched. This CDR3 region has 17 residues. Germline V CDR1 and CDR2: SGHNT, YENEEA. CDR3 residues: CASSLGLGGGDTDTQYF. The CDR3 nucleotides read TGTGCCAGCAGCTTAGGATTGGGCGGGGGGGACACAGATACGCAGTATTTT.

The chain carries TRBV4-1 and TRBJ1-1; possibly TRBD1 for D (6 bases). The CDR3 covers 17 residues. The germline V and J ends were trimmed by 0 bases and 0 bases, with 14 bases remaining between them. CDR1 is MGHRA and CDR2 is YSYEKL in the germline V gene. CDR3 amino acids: CASSQDYSGAMNTEAFF. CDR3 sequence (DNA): TGCGCCAGCAGCCAAGATTACTCAGGGGCCATGAACACTGAAGCTTTCTTT.

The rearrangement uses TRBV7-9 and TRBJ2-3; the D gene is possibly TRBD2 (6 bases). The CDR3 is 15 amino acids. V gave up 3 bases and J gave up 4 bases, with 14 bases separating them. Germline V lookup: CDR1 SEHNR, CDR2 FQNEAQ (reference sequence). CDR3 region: CASSFSRGYADTQYF. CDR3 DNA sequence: TGTGCCAGCAGCTTTTCCCGGGGGTACGCAGATACGCAGTATTTT.

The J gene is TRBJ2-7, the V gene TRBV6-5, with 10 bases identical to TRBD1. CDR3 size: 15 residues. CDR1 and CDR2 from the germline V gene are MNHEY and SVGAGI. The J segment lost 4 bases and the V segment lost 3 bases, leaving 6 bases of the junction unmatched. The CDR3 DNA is TGTGCCAGCAGTTATGCCGGGACAGGGGCTTACGAGCAGTACTTC. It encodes CASSYAGTGAYEQYF.

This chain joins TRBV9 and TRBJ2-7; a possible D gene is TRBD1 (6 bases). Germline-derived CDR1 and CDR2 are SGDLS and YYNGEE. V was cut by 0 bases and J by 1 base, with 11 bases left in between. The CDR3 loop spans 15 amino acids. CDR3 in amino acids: CASSVAAGASYEQYF. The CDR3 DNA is TGTGCCAGCAGCGTAGCGGCAGGGGCGTCCTACGAGCAGTACTTC.

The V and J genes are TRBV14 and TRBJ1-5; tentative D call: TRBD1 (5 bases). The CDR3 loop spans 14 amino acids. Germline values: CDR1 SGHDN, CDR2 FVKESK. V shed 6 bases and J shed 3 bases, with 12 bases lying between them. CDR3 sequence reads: CASSSGLSNQPQHF. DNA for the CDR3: TGTGCCAGCAGTTCGGGACTGTCCAATCAGCCCCAGCATTTT.

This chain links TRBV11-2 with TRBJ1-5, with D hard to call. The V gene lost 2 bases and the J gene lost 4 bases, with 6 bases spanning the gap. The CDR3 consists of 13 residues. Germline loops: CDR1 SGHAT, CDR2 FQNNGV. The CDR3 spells CASSLWENQPQHF. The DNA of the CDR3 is TGTGCCAGCAGCTTATGGGAGAATCAGCCCCAGCATTTT.

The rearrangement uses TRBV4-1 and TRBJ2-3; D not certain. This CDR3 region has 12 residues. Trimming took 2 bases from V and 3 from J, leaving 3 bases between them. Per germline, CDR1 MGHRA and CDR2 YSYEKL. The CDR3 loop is CASSQLTDTQYF. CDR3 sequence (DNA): TGCGCCAGCAGCCAATTAACAGATACGCAGTATTTT.

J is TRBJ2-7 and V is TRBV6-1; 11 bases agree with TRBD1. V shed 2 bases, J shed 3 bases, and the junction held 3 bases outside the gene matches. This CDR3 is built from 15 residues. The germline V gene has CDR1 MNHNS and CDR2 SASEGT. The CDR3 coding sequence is TGTGCCAGCAGTGAATCTGGGACAGGGGGCTACGAGCAGTACTTC. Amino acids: CASSESGTGGYEQYF.

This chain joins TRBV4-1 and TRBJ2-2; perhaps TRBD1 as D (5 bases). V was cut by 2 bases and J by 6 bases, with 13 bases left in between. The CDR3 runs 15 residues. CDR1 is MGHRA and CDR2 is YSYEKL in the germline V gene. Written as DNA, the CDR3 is TGCGCCAGCAGCCAATCAGGGCAGGTTGCCGGGGAGCTGTTTTTT. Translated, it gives CASSQSGQVAGELFF.

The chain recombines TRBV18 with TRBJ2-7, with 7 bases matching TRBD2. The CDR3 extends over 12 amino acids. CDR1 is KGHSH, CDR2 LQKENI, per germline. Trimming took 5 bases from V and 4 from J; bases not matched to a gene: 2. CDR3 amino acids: CASSGGGYEQYF. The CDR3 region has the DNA TGTGCCAGCTCAGGGGGGGGATACGAGCAGTACTTC.

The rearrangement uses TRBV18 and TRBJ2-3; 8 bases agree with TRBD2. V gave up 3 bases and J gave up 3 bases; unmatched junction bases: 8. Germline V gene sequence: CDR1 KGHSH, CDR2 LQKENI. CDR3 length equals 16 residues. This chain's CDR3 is CASSPLGGAATDTQYF. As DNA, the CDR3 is TGTGCCAGCTCACCCCTCGGGGGGGCCGCGACAGATACGCAGTATTTT.

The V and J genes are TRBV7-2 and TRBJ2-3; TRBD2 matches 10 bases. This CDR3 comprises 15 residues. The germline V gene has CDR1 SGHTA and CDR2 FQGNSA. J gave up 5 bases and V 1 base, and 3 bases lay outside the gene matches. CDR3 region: CASSLGAGGQDTQYF. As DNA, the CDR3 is TGTGCCAGCAGCTTAGGAGCGGGGGGGCAAGATACGCAGTATTTT. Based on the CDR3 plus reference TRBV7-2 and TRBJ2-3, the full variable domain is GAGVSQSPSNKVTEKGKDVELRCDPISGHTALYWYRQSLGQGLEFLIYFQGNSAPDKSGLPSDRFSAERTGGSVSTLTIQRTQQEDSAVYLCASSLGAGGQDTQYFGPGTRLTVL.

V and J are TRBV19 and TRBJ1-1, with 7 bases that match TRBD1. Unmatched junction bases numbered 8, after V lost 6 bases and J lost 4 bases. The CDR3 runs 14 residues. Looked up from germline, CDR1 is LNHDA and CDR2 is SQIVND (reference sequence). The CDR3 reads CASRTRQGSTEAFF. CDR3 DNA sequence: TGTGCCAGTAGGACACGACAGGGATCCACTGAAGCTTTCTTT.

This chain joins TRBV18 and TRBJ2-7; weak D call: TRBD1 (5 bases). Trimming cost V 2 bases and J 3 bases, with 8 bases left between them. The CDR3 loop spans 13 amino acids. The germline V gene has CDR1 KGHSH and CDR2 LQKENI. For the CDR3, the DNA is TGTGCCAGCTCACCAGGGGCGAACTACGAGCAGTACTTC. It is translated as CASSPGANYEQYF.

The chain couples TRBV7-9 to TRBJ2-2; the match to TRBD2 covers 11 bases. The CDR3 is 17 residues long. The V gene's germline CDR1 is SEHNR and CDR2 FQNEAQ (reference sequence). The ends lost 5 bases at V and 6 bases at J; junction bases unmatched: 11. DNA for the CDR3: TGTGCCAGCAGCCTAGGGACTAGCGGTCTATGGGCCGGGGAGCTGTTTTTT. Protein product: CASSLGTSGLWAGELFF.

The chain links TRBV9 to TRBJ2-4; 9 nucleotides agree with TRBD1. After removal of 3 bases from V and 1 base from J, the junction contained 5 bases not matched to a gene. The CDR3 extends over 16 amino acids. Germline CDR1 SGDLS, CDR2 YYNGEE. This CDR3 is CASSATGGWAKNIQYF. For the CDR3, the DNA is TGTGCCAGCAGCGCCACAGGGGGCTGGGCCAAAAACATTCAGTACTTC.